The 19 T cell receptor beta chains below were found in one sample sequenced in a study of T cell responses to AZD1222 COVID-19 vaccine. Produced via immunoSEQ multiplex PCR; TCRdb's table is partial and in-frame only. The sample records around 120,000 clones, around 90% being singletons. Sample: peripheral blood, taken 28 days after the second AZD1222 dose. The receptors stem from an adult who received the AZD1222 COVID-19 vaccine.

The chain is built from TRBV5-5 and TRBJ1-1, with D unclear. The germline V and J ends were trimmed by 4 bases and 4 bases, with 8 bases remaining between them. The germline V gene has CDR1 SGHKS and CDR2 YYEKEE (reference sequence). The CDR3 has 12 residues. CDR3: CASSPKGTEAFF. The CDR3 DNA follows: TGTGCCAGCAGCCCCAAGGGCACTGAAGCTTTCTTT.

The chain uses TRBV18 and TRBJ1-1, with a possible D match to TRBD1 (5 bases). The V gene lost 3 bases and the J gene lost 1 base, with 12 bases spanning the gap. This CDR3 is built from 15 residues. Germline CDR1 reads KGHSH; CDR2 reads LQKENI. The CDR3 nucleotides are TGTGCCAGCTCACCTCTGACAGCCTCGAACACTGAAGCTTTCTTT. Its protein is CASSPLTASNTEAFF. Based on the CDR3 plus reference TRBV18 and TRBJ1-1, the full variable domain is NAGVMQNPRHLVRRRGQEARLRCSPMKGHSHVYWYRQLPEEGLKFMVYLQKENIIDESGMPKERFSAEFPKEGPSILRIQQVVRGDSAAYFCASSPLTASNTEAFFGQGTRLTVV.

The V and J genes are TRBV30 and TRBJ1-6; D possibly corresponds to TRBD1 (5 bases). Trimming cost V 3 bases and J 10 bases, with 10 bases left between them. This CDR3 is 12 amino acids long. Germline assignment: CDR1 GTSNPN and CDR2 SVGIG (reference sequence). The CDR3 region is CAWRGEGSPLHF. Written as DNA, the CDR3 is TGTGCCTGGAGGGGGGAAGGGTCACCCCTCCACTTT.

CDR3: CASKEGQMNTGELFF. For the CDR3, the DNA is TGCGCCAGCAAGGAAGGCCAAATGAACACCGGGGAGCTGTTTTTT. The rearrangement links TRBV5-1 to TRBJ2-2; D call uncertain. The germline gives CDR1 SGHRS, CDR2 YFSETQ. The V gene lost 6 bases and the J gene lost 1 base, with 13 bases spanning the gap. This CDR3 contains 15 residues.

In this sample, this clone turned up once. The CDR3 region is CASSQGTVAYEQYF. CDR3 nucleotide sequence: TGCGCCAGCAGCCAAGGGACCGTGGCCTACGAGCAGTACTTC. The rearrangement links TRBV4-1 to TRBJ2-7; no clear D gene. Germline CDR1 and CDR2: MGHRA and YSYEKL. The V gene lost 1 base and the J gene lost 2 bases, with 9 bases spanning the gap. The CDR3 is made up of 14 amino acids.

This clone is a singleton in its sample. The V and J genes are TRBV11-2 and TRBJ2-1, with 7 bases aligning to TRBD2. After removal of 5 bases from V and 10 bases from J, the junction contained 8 bases not matched to a gene. Germline CDR1 is SGHAT and CDR2 is FQNNGV. The CDR3 spans 13 residues. The CDR3 DNA sequence: TGTGCCAGCAGCCCCTGGGGGGGTCTGGAGCAGTTCTTC. Translation gives CASSPWGGLEQFF.

The chain's CDR3 is CASSLGTDNQPQHF. The DNA of the CDR3 is TGCGCCAGCAGCTTAGGGACAGACAATCAGCCCCAGCATTTT. The chain employs TRBV5-1 and TRBJ1-5, with TRBD1 matching over 7 bases. V shed 2 bases and J 3 bases; nucleotides not matched to a gene: 2. Germline V lookup: CDR1 SGHRS, CDR2 YFSETQ. This CDR3 region has 14 residues.

The gene calls are TRBV6-2 or TRBV6-3 and TRBJ2-7; weak D call: TRBD1 (6 bases). The CDR3 extends over 14 amino acids. V was shortened by 5 bases and J by 4 bases, with 15 bases between the two germline ends. CDR1 MNHEY and CDR2 SVGEGT come from the germline V gene. The CDR3 nucleotides read TGTGCCAGCAGTAGCCGCAGGACAGAGTACGAGCAGTACTTC. Translated, it gives CASSSRRTEYEQYF.

This clone was detected once. The chain couples TRBV18 to TRBJ2-5, with D uncertain. Germline loops: CDR1 KGHSH, CDR2 LQKENI. CDR3 size: 16 residues. Trimming cost V 3 bases and J 1 base, with 15 bases left between them. CDR3 in amino acids: CASSPLIGRTQETQYF. The CDR3 nucleotides read TGTGCCAGCTCACCCCTTATCGGAAGGACCCAAGAGACCCAGTACTTC.

The chain couples TRBV7-2 to TRBJ2-7; 10 bases are shared with TRBD2. The germline V gene has CDR1 SGHTA and CDR2 FQGNSA. The trim removed 3 bases at V and 4 bases at J, leaving 6 bases unmatched. The CDR3 has 15 amino acids. DNA of the CDR3: TGTGCCAGCAGCTTTAGAGCGGGAGGGGGGTACGAGCAGTACTTC. Residues: CASSFRAGGGYEQYF.

This sequence joins TRBV5-1 and TRBJ1-6, with no clear D. V was clipped by 2 bases and J by 8 bases, with 11 bases between them. Looked up from germline, CDR1 is SGHRS and CDR2 is YFSETQ. The CDR3 has 14 residues. CDR3 nucleotides: TGCGCCAGCAGCTTTAGGAGTTCGGATTCACCCCTCCACTTT. Its protein product is CASSFRSSDSPLHF.

This clone was picked up one time. The J gene is TRBJ1-2, the V gene TRBV28, with D uncertain. V lost 6 bases and J 9 bases, leaving 17 bases between the germline ends. Germline V gene data show CDR1 as MDHEN and CDR2 as SYDVKM. The CDR3 sequence is 13 residues long. CDR3 in amino acids: CASSPRHLPRYTF. The CDR3 coding sequence is TGTGCCAGCAGCCCAAGACACCTTCCCCGCTACACCTTC.

V gene TRBV7-2 combines with J gene TRBJ1-1; no reliable D call. This CDR3 is built from 12 residues. CDR1 is SGHTA and CDR2 is FQGNSA in the germline V gene. V gave up 5 bases and J gave up 6 bases, with 10 bases separating them. The CDR3 nucleotides read TGTGCCAGCAGCCCCGCGAGGTCTGAAGCTTTCTTT. Protein product: CASSPARSEAFF. The whole variable domain, filled in from reference TRBV7-2 and TRBJ1-1, reads GAGVSQSPSNKVTEKGKDVELRCDPISGHTALYWYRQSLGQGLEFLIYFQGNSAPDKSGLPSDRFSAERTGGSVSTLTIQRTQQEDSAVYLCASSPARSEAFFGQGTRLTVV.

The rearrangement links TRBV27 to TRBJ2-1, with 7 bases aligning to TRBD1. Germline CDR1 MNHEY, CDR2 SMNVEV (reference sequence). Unmatched junction bases numbered 12, after V lost 4 bases and J lost 6 bases. The CDR3 is made up of 16 amino acids. CDR3 nucleotide sequence: TGTGCCAGCAGTTCCTCGGGACAGACTATTGGCAATGAGCAGTTCTTC. Its protein is CASSSSGQTIGNEQFF.

CDR3 sequence reads: CASSEGVMETQYF. The CDR3 nucleotides are TGTGCCAGTAGTGAAGGGGTAATGGAGACCCAGTACTTC. This chain uses TRBV19 with TRBJ2-5, with D possibly TRBD1 on 5 matching bases. The CDR3 covers 13 residues. CDR1 LNHDA and CDR2 SQIVND come from the germline V gene (reference sequence). Deletions cut 5 bases from V and 5 bases from J, with 12 bases between. Full variable domain (outside the CDR3, taken from reference TRBV19 and TRBJ2-5): DGGITQSPKYLFRKEGQNVTLSCEQNLNHDAMYWYRQDPGQGLRLIYYSQIVNDFQKGDIAEGYSVSREKKESFPLTVTSAQKNPTAFYLCASSEGVMETQYFGPGTRLLVL.

The CDR3 region has the DNA TGTGCCAGCAGCCAGACGGGTCTAGCGGGAGCCGTCGGGAGGCAAGATACGCAGTATTTT. Protein: CASSQTGLAGAVGRQDTQYF. This chain links TRBV4-2 with TRBJ2-3, with 10 positions matching TRBD2. The CDR3 extends over 20 amino acids. The ends lost 3 bases at V and 5 bases at J; junction bases unmatched: 20. CDR1 and CDR2 (germline): LGHNA, YNFKEQ.

The chain combines TRBV7-2 with TRBJ1-3; 10 bases agree with TRBD1. CDR1 and CDR2 from the germline V gene are SGHTA and FQGNSA. The CDR3 length is 15 residues. Trimming cost V 4 bases and J 5 bases; bases outside gene matches: 5. CDR3 region: CASSSLTGGRNTIYF. Written as DNA, the CDR3 is TGTGCCAGCAGCTCACTGACAGGGGGCCGAAACACCATATATTTT. Together with reference TRBV7-2 and TRBJ1-3, the CDR3 gives the full variable domain: GAGVSQSPSNKVTEKGKDVELRCDPISGHTALYWYRQSLGQGLEFLIYFQGNSAPDKSGLPSDRFSAERTGGSVSTLTIQRTQQEDSAVYLCASSSLTGGRNTIYFGEGSWLTVV.

The CDR3 bases are TGTGCCAGCAGCCCCAGGGGGGCCGGGGAGCTGTTTTTT. Protein product: CASSPRGAGELFF. The chain has TRBV7-8 and TRBJ2-2, with D possibly matching TRBD1 (7 bases). The CDR3 contains 13 residues. V was clipped by 5 bases and J by 6 bases, with 10 bases between them. Germline V lookup: CDR1 SGHVS, CDR2 FQNEAQ.

The chain has TRBV19 and TRBJ2-7, with 9 positions matching TRBD1. The CDR3 consists of 14 residues. The V gene end was trimmed by 5 bases and the J gene end by 6 bases; junction bases not matched to a gene: 8. Germline values: CDR1 LNHDA, CDR2 SQIVND (reference sequence). CDR3 DNA: TGTGCCAGTAGTGTGACAGGGGGATGGAGCGAGCAGTACTTC. This sequence encodes CASSVTGGWSEQYF. Full variable domain (rest looked up from reference TRBV19 and TRBJ2-7): DGGITQSPKYLFRKEGQNVTLSCEQNLNHDAMYWYRQDPGQGLRLIYYSQIVNDFQKGDIAEGYSVSREKKESFPLTVTSAQKNPTAFYLCASSVTGGWSEQYFGPGTRLTVT.